One sample yielded the 16 T cell receptor beta chains listed below, sequenced in a study of human T cells and chemical hapten exposure. TCRdb recomputed calls from the RACE reads with MiXCR, one row per CDR3 protein. The data show around 62,000 distinct CDR3 sequences, approximately 6.7% seen once. The time point is: pre-sensitization, week 0. Described treatment: therapeutic diphenylcyclopropenone sensitization with weekly scalp DPC. This material consisted of whole blood, taken in connection with sensitization to the hapten diphenylcyclopropenone (DPC). The receptors originated from a woman in her 30s with alopecia areata. Some clones in this sample may be carry-over from other donors' samples.

This clonotype was counted ten times or more. The V call is TRBV3-1, the J call TRBJ2-1; TRBD2 matches 11 bases. The ends lost 0 bases at V and 4 bases at J; junction bases unmatched: 14. Germline V gene lookup returns CDR1 LGHDT and CDR2 YNNKEL (reference sequence). The CDR3 contains 20 residues. The CDR3 spells CASSQDKVGTSGSLYNEQFF. Here the CDR3 DNA reads TGTGCCAGCAGCCAAGATAAAGTGGGGACTAGCGGATCACTATACAATGAGCAGTTCTTC.

The V gene is TRBV7-2, the J gene TRBJ1-1, with 11 bases fitting TRBD1. Trimming removed 2 bases from V and 4 bases from J; junction bases left unmatched: 6. Germline V gene data show CDR1 as SGHTA and CDR2 as FQGNSA. The CDR3 has 16 amino acids. The CDR3 DNA reads TGTGCCAGCAGCTTATCGCCGGGACAGGGGGGCACTGAAGCTTTCTTT. It yields the protein CASSLSPGQGGTEAFF. Drawing the rest from reference TRBV7-2 and TRBJ1-1, the complete variable domain is GAGVSQSPSNKVTEKGKDVELRCDPISGHTALYWYRQSLGQGLEFLIYFQGNSAPDKSGLPSDRFSAERTGGSVSTLTIQRTQQEDSAVYLCASSLSPGQGGTEAFFGQGTRLTVV.

Many counts were recorded for this clonotype. The V gene is TRBV12-3 or TRBV12-4, the J gene TRBJ1-6, with D possibly being TRBD1 (5 bases). V lost 6 bases to trimming and J lost 7 bases, with 7 bases between them. There are 12 residues in the CDR3. In DNA form, the CDR3 reads TGTGCCAGCAGGTGGGGGAATTCACCCCTCCACTTT. The encoded protein is CASRWGNSPLHF.

Many counts were recorded for this clonotype. The chain joins TRBV3-1 to TRBJ1-3, with unresolved D. CDR1 LGHDT and CDR2 YNNKEL come from the germline V gene (reference sequence). V lost 7 bases and J 1 base, leaving 20 bases between the germline ends. This CDR3 has 17 amino acids. The CDR3 is CASTRGGDISSGNTIYF. In DNA form, the CDR3 reads TGTGCCAGCACGCGGGGAGGAGACATCTCATCTGGAAACACCATATATTTT.

The CDR3 region is CASSGISGGASTDTQYF. The DNA of the CDR3 is TGTGCCAGCAGTGGGATAAGCGGGGGGGCCTCCACAGATACGCAGTATTTT. The chain is built from TRBV6-2 or TRBV6-3 and TRBJ2-3, with 10 bases identical to TRBD2. The CDR3 is 17 residues long. Germline V gene lookup returns CDR1 MNHEY and CDR2 SVGEGT. Trimming cost V 5 bases and J 2 bases; bases outside gene matches: 10.

V and J are TRBV2 and TRBJ2-1, with 7 bases aligning to TRBD1. CDR3 length: 17 residues. V lost 1 base, J lost 3 bases, and 9 bases stayed unmatched. Germline lookup yields CDR1 SNHLY and CDR2 FYNNEI. CDR3 in amino acids: CASSEGDRARLYNEQFF. CDR3 sequence (DNA): TGTGCCAGCAGTGAAGGGGACAGAGCTAGGCTCTACAATGAGCAGTTCTTC.

There are many counts of this clonotype. V gene TRBV12-3 or TRBV12-4 combines with J gene TRBJ1-3; 9 bases are a match to TRBD1. V gave up 5 bases and J gave up 0 bases; unmatched junction bases: 5. This CDR3 has 16 residues. CDR3 DNA sequence: TGTGCCAGCAGTACCGGGACAGGGATCTCTGGAAACACCATATATTTT. It is translated as CASSTGTGISGNTIYF.

The chain is built from TRBV5-1 and TRBJ2-6, with D uncertain. Germline-derived CDR1 and CDR2 are SGHRS and YFSETQ. Deletions cut 1 base from V and 0 bases from J, with 8 bases between. The CDR3 is 16 amino acids. DNA for the CDR3: TGCGCCAGCAGCTTGTGGGCGGTCTCTGGGGCCAACGTCCTGACTTTC. As protein: CASSLWAVSGANVLTF. Full variable domain (rest looked up from reference TRBV5-1 and TRBJ2-6): KAGVTQTPRYLIKTRGQQVTLSCSPISGHRSVSWYQQTPGQGLQFLFEYFSETQRNKGNFPGRFSGRQFSNSRSEMNVSTLELGDSALYLCASSLWAVSGANVLTFGAGSRLTVL.

This clonotype occurred many times. The chain couples TRBV10-3 to TRBJ2-5; D uncertain. Germline loops: CDR1 ENHRY, CDR2 SYGVKD. The V and J ends lost 0 bases and 1 base respectively, with 0 bases between them. The CDR3 length is 12 residues. As DNA, the CDR3 is TGTGCCATCAGTGAGTCCCAAGAGACCCAGTACTTC. Amino acids: CAISESQETQYF.

This clonotype has just a few counts. V gene TRBV10-3 combines with J gene TRBJ2-1, with D possibly TRBD2 on 6 matching bases. The CDR3 is 16 amino acids. The V end lost 3 bases, the J end lost 0 bases, and 12 bases lay between the germline ends. Germline V CDR1 and CDR2: ENHRY, SYGVKD. In nucleotides, the CDR3 is TGTGCCATCAGTGAACCACGGGGGAACTCCTACAATGAGCAGTTCTTC. It translates to CAISEPRGNSYNEQFF.

This clonotype is medium-sized in the sample. The gene calls are TRBV20-1 and TRBJ2-1; no reliable D call. Germline V gene sequence: CDR1 DFQATT, CDR2 SNEGSKA (reference sequence). Trimming took off 5 bases at V and 2 bases at J, with 10 bases between the two ends. This CDR3 comprises 13 residues. The CDR3 nucleotides are TGCAGTGCTCCTTGCCCACCCTACAATGAGCAGTTCTTC. It specifies CSAPCPPYNEQFF.

This clonotype was seen only a few times. V is TRBV29-1 and J is TRBJ1-1; 7 nucleotides align to TRBD1. Germline-derived CDR1 and CDR2 are SQVTM and ANQGSEA. This CDR3 has 13 residues. V trimming: 6 bases; J trimming: 2 bases; junction bases outside the gene matches: 6. CDR3 in amino acids: CSVRDSGNTEAFF. The CDR3 DNA sequence: TGCAGCGTAAGGGACAGCGGAAACACTGAAGCTTTCTTT.

This clonotype appeared many times. V gene TRBV6-1 combines with J gene TRBJ2-1, with D perhaps matching TRBD1 or TRBD2 (5 bases each). This CDR3 contains 15 residues. Trimming took off 2 bases at V and 5 bases at J, with 13 bases between the two ends. The germline V gene has CDR1 MNHNS and CDR2 SASEGT. For the CDR3, the DNA is TGTGCCAGCAGTGAAATCTGGGACGAGAACAATGAGCAGTTCTTC. Its protein product is CASSEIWDENNEQFF.

This clonotype was counted at least ten times. This chain uses TRBV7-2 with TRBJ2-5; D gene unclear. The V gene's germline CDR1 is SGHTA and CDR2 FQGNSA. V dropped 3 bases and J dropped 2 bases, with 7 bases sitting between them. The CDR3 consists of 13 residues. DNA for the CDR3: TGTGCCAGCAGCTTCGATCGGCAAGAGACCCAGTACTTC. Translation gives CASSFDRQETQYF. Variable domain in full (rest from reference TRBV7-2 and TRBJ2-5): GAGVSQSPSNKVTEKGKDVELRCDPISGHTALYWYRQSLGQGLEFLIYFQGNSAPDKSGLPSDRFSAERTGGSVSTLTIQRTQQEDSAVYLCASSFDRQETQYFGPGTRLLVL.

This CDR3 reads CASSSFRGGSSYNEQFF. CDR3 nucleotide sequence: TGCGCCAGCAGTTCGTTCAGGGGGGGATCCTCCTACAATGAGCAGTTCTTC. The rearrangement joins TRBV5-1 to TRBJ2-1, with D tentatively TRBD1 or TRBD2 (7 bases each). The CDR3 consists of 17 residues. The germline V and J ends were trimmed by 5 bases and 0 bases, with 18 bases remaining between them. CDR1 and CDR2 (germline): SGHRS, YFSETQ.

This clonotype was picked up many times. The chain joins TRBV10-3 to TRBJ1-2; D is perhaps TRBD1 (5 bases). Germline CDR1 reads ENHRY; CDR2 reads SYGVKD. The CDR3 is 13 residues long. V shed 5 bases and J shed 7 bases, with 14 bases lying between them. CDR3 DNA sequence: TGTGCCATCAGTACCGGGACCTCGGGTGGCTACACCTTC. As protein: CAISTGTSGGYTF.